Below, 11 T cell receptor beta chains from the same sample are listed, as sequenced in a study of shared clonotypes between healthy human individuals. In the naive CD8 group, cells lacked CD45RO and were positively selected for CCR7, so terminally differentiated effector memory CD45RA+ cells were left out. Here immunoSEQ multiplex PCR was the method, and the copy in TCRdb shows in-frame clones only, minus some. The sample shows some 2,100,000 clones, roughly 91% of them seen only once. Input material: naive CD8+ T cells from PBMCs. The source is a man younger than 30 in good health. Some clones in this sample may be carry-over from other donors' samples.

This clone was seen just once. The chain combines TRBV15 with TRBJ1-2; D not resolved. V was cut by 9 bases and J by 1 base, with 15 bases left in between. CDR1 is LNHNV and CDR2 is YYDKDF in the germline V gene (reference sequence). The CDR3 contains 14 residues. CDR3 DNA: TGTGCCACGGCCGCCGTTGGATTTAACTATGGCTACACCTTC. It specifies CATAAVGFNYGYTF.

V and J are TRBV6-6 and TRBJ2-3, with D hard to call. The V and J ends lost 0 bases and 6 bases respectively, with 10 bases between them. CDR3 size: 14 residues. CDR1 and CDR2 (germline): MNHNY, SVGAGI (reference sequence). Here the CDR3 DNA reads TGTGCCAGCAGTTACTCAGGAATGGCGGATACGCAGTATTTT. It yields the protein CASSYSGMADTQYF.

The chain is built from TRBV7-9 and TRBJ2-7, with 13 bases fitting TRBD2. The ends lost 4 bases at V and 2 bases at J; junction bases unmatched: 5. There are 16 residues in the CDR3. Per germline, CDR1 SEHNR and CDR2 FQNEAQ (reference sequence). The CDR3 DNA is TGTGCCAGCAGCTCCCCGACTAGCGGGGGGCCCTACGAGCAGTACTTC. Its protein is CASSSPTSGGPYEQYF.

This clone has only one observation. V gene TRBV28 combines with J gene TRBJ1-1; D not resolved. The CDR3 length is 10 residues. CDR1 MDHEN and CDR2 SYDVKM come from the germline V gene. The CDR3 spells CPREVGDAFF. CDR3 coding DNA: TGTCCTCGGGAAGTCGGGGATGCTTTCTTT.

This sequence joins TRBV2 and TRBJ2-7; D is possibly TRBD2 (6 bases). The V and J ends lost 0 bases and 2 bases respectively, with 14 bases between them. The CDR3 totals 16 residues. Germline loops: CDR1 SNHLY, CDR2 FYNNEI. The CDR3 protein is CASSEAGGRFPYEQYF. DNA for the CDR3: TGTGCCAGCAGTGAAGCTGGGGGGAGGTTCCCCTACGAGCAGTACTTC. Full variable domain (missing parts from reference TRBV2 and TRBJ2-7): EPEVTQTPSHQVTQMGQEVILRCVPISNHLYFYWYRQILGQKVEFLVSFYNNEISEKSEIFDDQFSVERPDGSNFTLKIRSTKLEDSAMYFCASSEAGGRFPYEQYFGPGTRLTVT.

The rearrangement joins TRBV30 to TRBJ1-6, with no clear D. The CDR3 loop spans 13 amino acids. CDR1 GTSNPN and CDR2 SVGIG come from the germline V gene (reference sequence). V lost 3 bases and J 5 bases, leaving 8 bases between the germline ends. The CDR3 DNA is TGTGCCTGGAGCCCCCTTGATAATTCACCCCTCCACTTT. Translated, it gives CAWSPLDNSPLHF.

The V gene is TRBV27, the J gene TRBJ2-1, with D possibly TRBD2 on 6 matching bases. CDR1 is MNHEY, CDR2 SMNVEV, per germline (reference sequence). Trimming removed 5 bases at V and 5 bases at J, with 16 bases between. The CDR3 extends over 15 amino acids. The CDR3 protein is CASSLRMGTHNEQFF. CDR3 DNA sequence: TGTGCCAGCAGTCTCCGTATGGGGACTCACAATGAGCAGTTCTTC.

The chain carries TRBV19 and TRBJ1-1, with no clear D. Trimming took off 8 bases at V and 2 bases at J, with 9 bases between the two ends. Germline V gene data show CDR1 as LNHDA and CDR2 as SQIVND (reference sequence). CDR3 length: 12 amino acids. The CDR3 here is CASCHGNTEAFF. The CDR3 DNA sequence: TGTGCCAGTTGTCATGGAAACACTGAAGCTTTCTTT.

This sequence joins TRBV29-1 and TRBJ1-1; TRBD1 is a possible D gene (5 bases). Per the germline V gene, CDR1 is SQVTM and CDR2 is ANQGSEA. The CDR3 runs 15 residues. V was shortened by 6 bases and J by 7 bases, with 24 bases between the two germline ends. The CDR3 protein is CSVIGQGIGPYEAFF. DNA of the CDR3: TGCAGCGTCATCGGACAAGGAATAGGACCTTATGAAGCTTTCTTT.

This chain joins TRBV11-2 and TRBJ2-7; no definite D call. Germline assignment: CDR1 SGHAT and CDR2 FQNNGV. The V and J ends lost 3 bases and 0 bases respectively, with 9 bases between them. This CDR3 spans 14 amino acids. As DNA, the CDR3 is TGTGCCAGCAGCTTTACAGCAAACTCCTACGAGCAGTACTTC. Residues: CASSFTANSYEQYF. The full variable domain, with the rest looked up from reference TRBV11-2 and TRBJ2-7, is EAGVAQSPRYKIIEKRQSVAFWCNPISGHATLYWYQQILGQGPKLLIQFQNNGVVDDSQLPKDRFSAERLKGVDSTLKIQPAKLEDSAVYLCASSFTANSYEQYFGPGTRLTVT.

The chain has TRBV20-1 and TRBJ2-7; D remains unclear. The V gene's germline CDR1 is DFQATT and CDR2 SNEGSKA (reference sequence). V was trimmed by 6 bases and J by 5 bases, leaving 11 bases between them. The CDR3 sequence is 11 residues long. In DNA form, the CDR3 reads TGCAGTGCCAGCGCAGTGCACGAGCAGTACTTC. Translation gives CSASAVHEQYF.